Listed below are T cell receptor beta chains from one sample, sequenced in a study of T cells expressing NK-cell markers. With the 5' RACE reads reprocessed, TCRdb shows one record per CDR3 protein and no DNA. The table for this sample gives about 460,000 distinct CDR3 sequences. The source material was blood T cells: a sorted CD56 or NKG2C T cell subset, CD4+ or CD8+ T cells, or bulk PBMC T cells (not recorded which). The source of these receptors is a woman between 50 and 59 years old in good health. CDR3s include the opening cysteine and the closing phenylalanine or tryptophan. The order of the fields is J gene, V gene, CDR3 protein.

J gene: TRBJ2-5
V gene: TRBV5-5
CDR3 protein: CASSPGQGATQYF

J gene: TRBJ1-6
V gene: TRBV4-1
CDR3 protein: CASSQYSDSPLHF

J gene: TRBJ2-5
V gene: TRBV30
CDR3 protein: CAWSEGLLETQYF

J gene: TRBJ2-2
V gene: TRBV29-1
CDR3 protein: CSVQVNTGELFF

J gene: TRBJ1-1
V gene: TRBV4-1
CDR3 protein: CASSRQGAFTEAFF

J gene: TRBJ2-3
V gene: TRBV12-3/TRBV12-4
CDR3 protein: CASRRLLAGGVDTQYF

J gene: TRBJ2-7
V gene: TRBV20-1
CDR3 protein: CSAQKPASSYEQYF

J gene: TRBJ2-6
V gene: TRBV7-8
CDR3 protein: CASSLLAGQISGANVLTF

J gene: TRBJ1-1
V gene: TRBV7-8
CDR3 protein: CASSPIYVGTEAFF

J gene: TRBJ2-1
V gene: TRBV12-3/TRBV12-4
CDR3 protein: CASSLGTSGDEQFF

J gene: TRBJ2-7
V gene: TRBV11-2
CDR3 protein: CASSHGTGGIEQYF

J gene: TRBJ2-5
V gene: TRBV20-1
CDR3 protein: CSAVTELMGTQYF

J gene: TRBJ1-1
V gene: TRBV7-9
CDR3 protein: CASSLLAGTNTEAFF

J gene: TRBJ1-5
V gene: TRBV6-5
CDR3 protein: CASSTPGGAKHF

J gene: TRBJ1-1
V gene: TRBV9
CDR3 protein: CASSVGIGKNTEAFF

J gene: TRBJ2-5
V gene: TRBV4-1
CDR3 protein: CASSHISDLYQETQYF

J gene: TRBJ2-2
V gene: TRBV10-3
CDR3 protein: CAISSLTGNTGELFF

J gene: TRBJ1-1
V gene: TRBV7-9
CDR3 protein: CASSLLDEAFF

J gene: TRBJ2-7
V gene: TRBV19
CDR3 protein: CASSTTRLSSYEQYF

J gene: TRBJ2-3
V gene: TRBV5-1
CDR3 protein: CASSLVLDGDTQYF

J gene: TRBJ2-3
V gene: TRBV20-1
CDR3 protein: CSAVPSGTPDTQYF

J gene: TRBJ2-2
V gene: TRBV19
CDR3 protein: CASSKRETNTGELFF

J gene: TRBJ2-7
V gene: TRBV7-8
CDR3 protein: CASSHQGRELSYEQYF

J gene: TRBJ2-1
V gene: TRBV5-1
CDR3 protein: CASSLNRVGYNEQFF

J gene: TRBJ2-1
V gene: TRBV4-2
CDR3 protein: CASSQDGTGDNEQFF

J gene: TRBJ2-7
V gene: TRBV10-3
CDR3 protein: CAISESRAENPYEQYF

J gene: TRBJ2-1
V gene: TRBV5-8
CDR3 protein: CASSPSGAYYNEQFF

J gene: TRBJ2-4
V gene: TRBV4-1
CDR3 protein: CASSPLNGRRQRDKNIQYF

J gene: TRBJ2-5
V gene: TRBV5-1
CDR3 protein: CASSLRGSGSSETQYF

J gene: TRBJ2-3
V gene: TRBV5-5
CDR3 protein: CASSLAGTGPTDTQYF

J gene: TRBJ1-1
V gene: TRBV20-1
CDR3 protein: CSGDSQTNTEAFF

J gene: TRBJ2-1
V gene: TRBV27
CDR3 protein: CASSSRGLAFNEQFF

J gene: TRBJ2-2
V gene: TRBV5-4
CDR3 protein: CASDLAGTGELFF

J gene: TRBJ2-3
V gene: TRBV7-2
CDR3 protein: CASRPASGSTDTQYF

J gene: TRBJ1-1
V gene: TRBV12-3/TRBV12-4
CDR3 protein: CASSLYGAERTEAFF

J gene: TRBJ2-5
V gene: TRBV4-1
CDR3 protein: CASSQDVSLNTQYF

J gene: TRBJ1-2
V gene: TRBV6-5
CDR3 protein: CASRFQGGYGYTF

J gene: TRBJ2-7
V gene: TRBV14
CDR3 protein: CASRLSGTGKYEQYF

J gene: TRBJ1-2
V gene: TRBV3-1
CDR3 protein: CASSPERRQPYGYTF

J gene: TRBJ1-1
V gene: TRBV29-1
CDR3 protein: CSVGRGNRGAFF

J gene: TRBJ2-1
V gene: TRBV3-1
CDR3 protein: CASGSSGAGSYNEQFF

J gene: TRBJ2-3
V gene: TRBV4-2
CDR3 protein: CASSQLLGGRGDTQYF

J gene: TRBJ2-1
V gene: TRBV9
CDR3 protein: CASSDRTGPDNEQFF

J gene: TRBJ2-2
V gene: TRBV5-1
CDR3 protein: CASSSGFLAGELFF

J gene: TRBJ2-3
V gene: TRBV29-1
CDR3 protein: CSVSETVTDTQYF

J gene: TRBJ2-1
V gene: TRBV6-5
CDR3 protein: CASSYSYEPVGEQFF

J gene: TRBJ1-6
V gene: TRBV9
CDR3 protein: CASSGWGQGSYNSPLHF

J gene: TRBJ2-1
V gene: TRBV3-1
CDR3 protein: CASSPRRGTRYNEQFF

J gene: TRBJ2-5
V gene: TRBV2
CDR3 protein: CASRSGIYQETQYF

J gene: TRBJ2-1
V gene: TRBV10-3
CDR3 protein: CASAGKVGTPTNEQFF